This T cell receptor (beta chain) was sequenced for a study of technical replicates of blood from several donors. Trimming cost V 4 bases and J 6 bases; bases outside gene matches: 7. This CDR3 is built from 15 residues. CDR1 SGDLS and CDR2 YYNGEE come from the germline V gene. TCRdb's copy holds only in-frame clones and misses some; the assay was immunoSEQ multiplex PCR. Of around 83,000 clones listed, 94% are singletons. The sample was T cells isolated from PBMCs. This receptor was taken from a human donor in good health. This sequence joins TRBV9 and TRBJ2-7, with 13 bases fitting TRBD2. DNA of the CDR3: TGTGCCAGCAGCCCCCATACTAGCGGGAGGGGCGAGCAGTACTTC. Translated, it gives CASSPHTSGRGEQYF.